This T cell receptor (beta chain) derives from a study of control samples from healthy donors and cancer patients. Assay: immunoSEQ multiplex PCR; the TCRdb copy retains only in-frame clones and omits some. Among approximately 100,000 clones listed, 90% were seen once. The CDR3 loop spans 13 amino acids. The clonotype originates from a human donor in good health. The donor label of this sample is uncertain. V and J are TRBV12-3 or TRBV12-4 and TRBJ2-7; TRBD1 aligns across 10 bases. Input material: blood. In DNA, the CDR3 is TGTGTCACCAGACAGGGGGCGTCCTACGAGCAGTACTTC. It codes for CVTRQGASYEQYF.